The source of this T cell receptor beta chain is a study of early T cells in non-severe SARS-CoV-2 infection (dated by TCRdb to the early 2020s). Turning to the overall study: Because TCR sequencing was done on bulk RNA from unsorted whole blood, the alpha and beta chains could not be paired. The study at large found these results: VDJdb matching was skewed toward anti-spike CD8 responses, so virus-specific expansions were likely underestimated and private and CD4 specificities were missed.

Counted from cysteine to phenylalanine, this CDR3 has 11 amino acids. The CDR3 DNA has 33 bases and is translated from base 1. V is reduced by 7 bases and J by 6 bases, leaving a spacing of 7 bases between them. The library came from 5' RACE. Sequencing relied on a NextSeq 500. In the TCR library protocol, unique molecular identifiers were attached to individual cDNA molecules to correct for PCR bias and sequencing error. TCR alpha and beta chains were both sequenced, and the abundances of alpha and beta sequences in each sample were closely correlated with each other. In the authors' own workflow: Decombinator V4 was used to perform V gene, J gene and CDR3 annotation of TCR sequences. Expanded TCRs were defined as changing significantly between any two time points under a Poisson model with p below 0.0001. Abundances of TCRs were expressed as counts per million after normalisation to the total number of TCRs sequenced in each sample. MAIT TCRs were defined by TRAV1-2 paired with TRAJ12, TRAJ20 or TRAJ33, and iNKT TCRs by TRAV10 paired with TRAJ18. A search of VDJdb, accessed on 1 November 2021, was run for TCRs annotated to CMV, EBV and SARS-CoV-2, with TCRs annotated for multiple antigens excluded. The public reads were reanalyzed by TCRdb: fastp trimming at Q25, MiXCR alignment, in-frame beta chains only. Entries are consolidated by CDR3 protein sequence, retaining the most common genes and DNA. The V and J calls, along with clone size, are taken from TCRdb and not from the paper's own processing. This sample holds some 77,000 distinct CDR3 sequences; roughly an eighth were observed only once. The ten largest make up 15% to 17% of the sample.

A case-control design nested within a healthcare worker cohort in London, UK, was used, with weekly nasopharyngeal swab PCR tests and blood sampling performed. Healthcare workers were recruited during the week of the UK lockdown, between 23 and 31 March 2020, and followed weekly for up to 16 weeks. This clonotype came up a few times. There is no known antigen for this receptor. No much larger clone exists at a distance of one base, and base qualities are not known. This specimen consisted of whole blood, obtained at baseline. The chain links TRBV12-3 or TRBV12-4 with TRBJ2-1, with the D gene too uncertain to name. The sequence came from an adult who was a healthcare worker with PCR-confirmed SARS-CoV-2 infection or an uninfected control (not recorded which). The donor label of this sample is uncertain. CDR3 protein: CASNLGNEQFF. The DNA is as follows: TGTGCCAGCAACCTAGGCAATGAGCAGTTCTTC.